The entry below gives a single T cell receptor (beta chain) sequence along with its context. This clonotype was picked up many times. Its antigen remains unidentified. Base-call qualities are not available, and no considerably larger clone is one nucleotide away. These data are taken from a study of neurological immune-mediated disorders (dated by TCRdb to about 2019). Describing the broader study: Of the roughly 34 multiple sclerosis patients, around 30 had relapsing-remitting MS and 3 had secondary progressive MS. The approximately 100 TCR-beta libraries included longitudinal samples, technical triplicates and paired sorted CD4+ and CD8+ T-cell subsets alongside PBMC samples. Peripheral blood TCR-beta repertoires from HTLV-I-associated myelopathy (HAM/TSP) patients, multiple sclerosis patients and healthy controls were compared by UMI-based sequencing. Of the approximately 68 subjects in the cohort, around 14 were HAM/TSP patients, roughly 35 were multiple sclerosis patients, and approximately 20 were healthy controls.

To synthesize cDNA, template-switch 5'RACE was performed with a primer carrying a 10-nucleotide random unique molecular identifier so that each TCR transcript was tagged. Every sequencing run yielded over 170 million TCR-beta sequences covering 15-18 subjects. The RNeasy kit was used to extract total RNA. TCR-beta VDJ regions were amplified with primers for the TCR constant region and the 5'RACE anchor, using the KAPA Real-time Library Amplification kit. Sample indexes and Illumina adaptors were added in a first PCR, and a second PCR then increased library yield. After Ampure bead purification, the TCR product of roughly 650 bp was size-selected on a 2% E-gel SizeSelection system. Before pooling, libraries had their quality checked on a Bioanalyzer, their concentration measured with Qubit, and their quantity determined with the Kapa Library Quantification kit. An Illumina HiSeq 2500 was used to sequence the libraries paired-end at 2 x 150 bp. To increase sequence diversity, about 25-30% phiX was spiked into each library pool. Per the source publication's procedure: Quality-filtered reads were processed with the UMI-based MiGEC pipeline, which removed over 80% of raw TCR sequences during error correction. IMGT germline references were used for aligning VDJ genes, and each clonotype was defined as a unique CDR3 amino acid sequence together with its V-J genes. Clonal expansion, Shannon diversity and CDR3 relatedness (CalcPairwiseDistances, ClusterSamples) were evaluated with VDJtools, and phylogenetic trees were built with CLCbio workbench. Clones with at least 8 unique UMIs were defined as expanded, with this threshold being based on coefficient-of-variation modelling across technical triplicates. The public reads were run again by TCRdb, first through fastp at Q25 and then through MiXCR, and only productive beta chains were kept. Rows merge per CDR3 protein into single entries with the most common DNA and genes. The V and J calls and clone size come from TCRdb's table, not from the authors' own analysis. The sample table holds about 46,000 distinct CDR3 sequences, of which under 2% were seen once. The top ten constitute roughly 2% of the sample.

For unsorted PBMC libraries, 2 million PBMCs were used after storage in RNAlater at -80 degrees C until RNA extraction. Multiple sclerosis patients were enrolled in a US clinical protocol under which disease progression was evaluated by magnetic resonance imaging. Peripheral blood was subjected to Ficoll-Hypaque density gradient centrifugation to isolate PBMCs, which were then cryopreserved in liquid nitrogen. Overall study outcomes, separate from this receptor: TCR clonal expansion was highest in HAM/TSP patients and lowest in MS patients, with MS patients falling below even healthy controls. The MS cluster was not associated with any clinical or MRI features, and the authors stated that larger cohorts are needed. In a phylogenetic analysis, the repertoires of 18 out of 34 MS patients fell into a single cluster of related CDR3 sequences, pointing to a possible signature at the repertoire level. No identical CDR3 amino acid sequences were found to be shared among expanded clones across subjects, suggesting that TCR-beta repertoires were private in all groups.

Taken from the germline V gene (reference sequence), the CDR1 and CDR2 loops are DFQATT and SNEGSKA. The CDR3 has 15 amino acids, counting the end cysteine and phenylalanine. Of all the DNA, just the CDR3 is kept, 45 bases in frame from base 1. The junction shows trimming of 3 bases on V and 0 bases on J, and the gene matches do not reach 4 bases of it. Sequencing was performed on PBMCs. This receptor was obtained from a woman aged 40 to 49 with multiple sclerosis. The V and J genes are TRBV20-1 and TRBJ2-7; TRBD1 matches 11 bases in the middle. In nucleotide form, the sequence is TGCAGTGCTAGGACAGGGACAGGGGGCTCCTACGAGCAGTACTTC. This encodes CSARTGTGGSYEQYF.